Sequencing of this TCR beta chain was carried out in a study of somatic mutations in cytotoxic T cells in rheumatoid arthritis. Study in general: Before any treatment began, around 30 ml EDTA peripheral blood was collected from patients right after diagnosis. In some cases, T-cell populations stained with V beta antibodies were flow-sorted at nearly 100% purity, and these included V beta1+ cells sequenced for TCRB. Points from the study as a whole: A significant difference in CD8+ T-cell clonality was not found between rheumatoid arthritis patients and age-matched healthy controls. Rising age went with increasing CD8+ clonality in rheumatoid arthritis patients; healthy controls showed no such increase.

Of note for this clone: Its specificity is not known.

The V end lost 2 bases, the J end lost 1 base, and 9 bases lay between the germline ends. Germline V gives CDR1 SGHKS, CDR2 YYEKEE (reference sequence). The CDR3 length is 14 residues. Clones were sequenced by immunoSEQ multiplex PCR, and TCRdb holds only the in-frame ones, with some missing. Here the sample spans more than 15,000 clones, about four fifths being singletons. This sequence originates from an adult with rheumatoid arthritis. The chain has TRBV5-5 and TRBJ1-1; D is unresolved. The material sequenced was CD8+ T cells sorted from blood. Written as DNA, the CDR3 is TGTGCCAGCAGCTTAGGACCAACGAACACTGAAGCTTTCTTT. Translation: CASSLGPTNTEAFF.